This record covers a single T cell receptor beta chain. The antigen it recognizes is unknown. One base away there is no much larger clone; base qualities are not given. CDR1 DFQATT and CDR2 SNEGSKA were looked up in the germline V gene (reference sequence). Deletion took 0 bases off V and 0 bases off J, with a span of 9 bases between the germline ends. From the cysteine up to the phenylalanine, the CDR3 has a length of 15 residues. CDR3 DNA is the only sequence kept; it has 45 bases, read in frame from the first base. The entry originates in a study of post-analysis software for immune sequencing data (dated by TCRdb to the mid-2010s). Concerning the study at large: The recorded disease courses included relapsing-remitting, secondary progressive and progressive-relapsing multiple sclerosis, and some patients had no subtype annotation. The multiple sclerosis patient repertoires were compared with about a dozen previously published healthy control repertoires from donors aged roughly 6 to 25 years. A subset of samples was prepared in parallel using single-end sample barcoding, then pooled and co-amplified after Illumina adapter ligation.

The study at large found these results: Multiple sclerosis patients had significantly lower normalized Chao1 diversity than controls, a result that suggests substantial peripheral T-cell clonal expansion. The multiple sclerosis patient group was slightly younger than the control group. Direct clustering with F measure revealed strong co-clustering of samples prepared in the same batch, which led to a batch-effect correction. Patients showed significantly higher frequencies than controls for a handful of TRBV segments, among them TRBV5-6, TRBV5-1 and TRBV20-1.

To demonstrate the VDJtools post-analysis software, the study profiled TCR beta repertoires from the peripheral blood of around 13 young patients with multiple sclerosis. Multiple sclerosis patients were children and adolescents aged roughly 6 to 17 years. Receptors were amplified or captured by PCR. The sequencer listed for this sample is Illumina HiSeq 2500. To reduce PCR and sequencing biases, unique molecular identifiers were built into the TCR beta cDNA libraries. Every 1 to 10 million input T cells yielded about 500,000 cDNA molecules, meaning each molecule approximated one T cell. The same protocol used for the earlier healthy control dataset was applied to prepare and sequence the patient libraries. Samples belonging to the same batch were prepared together, multiplexed and sequenced on a shared HiSeq lane. Under the source paper's analysis protocol: MIGEC was used to process the raw barcoded reads, and molecular identifier groups with only a single read were discarded before consensus assembly and CDR3 extraction. VDJtools was used for post-analysis of the clonotype tables, and diversity was normalized by down-sampling every dataset to the size of the smallest sample. To correct batch-related cross-sample contamination, repertoire overlap clustering matched CDR3 amino acid sequences but not nucleotide sequences. TCRdb's own reprocessing of the public reads used fastp at Q25 and MiXCR and kept productive beta chains. Under each unique CDR3 protein, matching rows form one entry showing the most common genes and DNA. V and J calls and clone size were set by TCRdb, not the authors. This sample holds hundreds of thousands of distinct CDR3 sequences; less than 35% were observed only once. The ten largest clones capture more than 0.45% of the sample.

This TCR derives from a girl aged 5-17 years with multiple sclerosis. Material for sequencing was blood. The chain employs TRBV20-1 and TRBJ2-4, with the D gene not confidently named. The nucleotide sequence reads as follows: TGCAGTGCTAGAGATGGGCAGCTAGCCAAAAACATTCAGTACTTC. This sequence encodes CSARDGQLAKNIQYF.